The 7 T cell receptor beta chains below were found in one sample sequenced in a study of T cells in Graves' hyperthyroidism and ophthalmopathy. The investigators amplified TCR beta CDR3 regions from RNA transcripts. HTBI primers were used for first-round RT-PCR of the TCR CDR3. Each CDR3 protein is one row after TCRdb ran MiXCR on the multiplex PCR reads. This repertoire shows 750,000 to 900,000 distinct CDR3 sequences, more than 30% found once; its top ten account for 7.5% to 9.5%. Sequenced material: blood. Source of these receptors: a man aged 18 to 30 with Graves' hyperthyroidism.

A single count supports this clonotype. This chain connects TRBV7-2 to TRBJ2-7; TRBD2 is a possible D gene (7 bases). CDR3 length equals 15 residues. The V gene lost 4 bases and the J gene lost 4 bases, with 17 bases spanning the gap. CDR1 is SGHTA, CDR2 FQGNSA, per germline. DNA of the CDR3: TGTGCCAGCAGCTGGGGGGGCAGGGACCGGTACGAGCAGTACTTC. This codes for CASSWGGRDRYEQYF.

This clonotype was counted ten times or more. The V call is TRBV7-2, the J call TRBJ1-1; D not certain. Germline-derived CDR1 and CDR2 are SGHTA and FQGNSA. There are 13 residues in the CDR3. The germline V and J ends were trimmed by 1 base and 5 bases, with 8 bases remaining between them. The CDR3 loop reads CASSLESWTEAFF. CDR3 DNA: TGTGCCAGCAGCTTAGAATCTTGGACTGAAGCTTTCTTT.

CDR3 DNA: TGTGCTAGTGGTTTCGTGACGGACAGGGTCACTGAAGCTTTCTTT. Its translation: CASGFVTDRVTEAFF. This sequence joins TRBV12-5 and TRBJ1-1, with 8 bases identical to TRBD1. With V trimmed by 3 bases and J by 4 bases, 7 bases remained unmatched. The CDR3 covers 15 residues. Looked up from germline, CDR1 is LGHNT and CDR2 is FRNRAP.

This chain links TRBV19 with TRBJ2-7, with D hard to call. The CDR3 runs 14 residues. Trimming left V 5 bases short and J 5 bases short, with 16 bases between. Germline CDR1 and CDR2: LNHDA and SQIVND (reference sequence). The CDR3 region has the DNA TGTGCCAGTAGTGTCCTTGACTTGGGCCACGAGCAGTACTTC. Protein sequence: CASSVLDLGHEQYF.

In its sample, this clonotype was seen a few times. The chain is built from TRBV5-6 and TRBJ2-7; D is possibly TRBD1 or TRBD2 (5 bases each). Germline CDR1 is SGHDT and CDR2 is YYEEEE. V was trimmed by 1 base and J by 6 bases, leaving 14 bases between them. The CDR3 totals 14 residues. The CDR3 nucleotides read TGTGCCAGCAGCTTGCGGGCAGGGACGGGCGAGCAGTACTTC. This sequence encodes CASSLRAGTGEQYF.

The chain carries TRBV10-3 and TRBJ2-3, with D possibly matching TRBD2 (6 bases). The CDR3 spans 15 residues. The germline CDR1 and CDR2 sequences are ENHRY and SYGVKD. V dropped 10 bases and J dropped 6 bases, with 23 bases sitting between them. CDR3 protein: CATALGGAAGDTQYF. The DNA of the CDR3 is TGTGCCACCGCCTTAGGAGGGGCCGCGGGGGATACGCAGTATTTT.

The chain employs TRBV29-1 and TRBJ2-6; D unresolved. This CDR3 is built from 9 residues. Germline V gene sequence: CDR1 SQVTM, CDR2 ANQGSEA. V lost 5 bases and J 18 bases, leaving 11 bases between the germline ends. The CDR3 reads CSVWMIPTF. The CDR3, as DNA: TGCAGCGTTTGGATGATCCCGACTTTC.